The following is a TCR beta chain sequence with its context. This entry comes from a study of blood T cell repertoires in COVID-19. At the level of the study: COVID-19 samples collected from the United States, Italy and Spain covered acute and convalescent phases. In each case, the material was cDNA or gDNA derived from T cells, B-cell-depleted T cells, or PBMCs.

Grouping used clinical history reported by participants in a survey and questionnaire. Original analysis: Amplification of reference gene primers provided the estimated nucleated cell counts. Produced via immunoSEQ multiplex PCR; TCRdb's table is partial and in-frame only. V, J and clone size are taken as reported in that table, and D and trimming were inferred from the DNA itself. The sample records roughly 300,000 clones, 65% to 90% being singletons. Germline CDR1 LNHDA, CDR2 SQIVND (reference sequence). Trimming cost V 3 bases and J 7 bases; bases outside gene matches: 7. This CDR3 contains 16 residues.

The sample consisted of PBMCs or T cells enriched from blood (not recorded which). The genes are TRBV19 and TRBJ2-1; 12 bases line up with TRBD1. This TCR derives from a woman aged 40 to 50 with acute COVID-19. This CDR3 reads CASSIIGTGGRNEQFF. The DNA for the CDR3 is TGTGCCAGTAGTATTATAGGGACAGGGGGCCGGAATGAGCAGTTCTTC.